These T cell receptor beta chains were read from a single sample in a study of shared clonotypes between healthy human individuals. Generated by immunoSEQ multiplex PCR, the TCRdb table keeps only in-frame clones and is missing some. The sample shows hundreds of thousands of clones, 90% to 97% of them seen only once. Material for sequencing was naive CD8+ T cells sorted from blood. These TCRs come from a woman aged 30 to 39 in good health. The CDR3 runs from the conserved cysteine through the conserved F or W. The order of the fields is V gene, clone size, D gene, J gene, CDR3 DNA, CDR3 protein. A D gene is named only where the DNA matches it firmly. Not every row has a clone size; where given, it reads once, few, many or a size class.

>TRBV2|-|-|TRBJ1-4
TGTGCCAGCAGTGAGTACACCGCAACTAATGAAAAACTGTTTTTT
CASSEYTATNEKLFF
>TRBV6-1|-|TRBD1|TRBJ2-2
TGTGCCAGCAGTGAATACGGGACAGGGGACACCGGGGAGCTGTTTTTT
CASSEYGTGDTGELFF
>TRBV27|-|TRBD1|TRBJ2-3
TGTGCCAGCAGAGGGACAGGGAGTGTGGATACGCAGTATTTT
CASRGTGSVDTQYF
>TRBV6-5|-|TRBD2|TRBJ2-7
TGTGCCAGCAGTTACTCTAGCGGGAGTATGACCTACGAGCAGTACTTC
CASSYSSGSMTYEQYF
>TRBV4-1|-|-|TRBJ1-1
TGCGCCAGCAGCCACCTACCAGTCAAGAGAATGAACACTGAAGCTTTCTTT
CASSHLPVKRMNTEAFF
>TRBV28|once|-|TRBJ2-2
TGTGCCAGCAGACGATCCGGGAGCAGTACCGGGGAGCTGTTTTTT
CASRRSGSSTGELFF
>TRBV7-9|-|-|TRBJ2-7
TGTGCCAGCGAGCCGGGACATGTTAACGAGCAGTACTTC
CASEPGHVNEQYF
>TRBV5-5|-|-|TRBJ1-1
TGTGCCAGCAGCCCGCGGGGGGGGCTCACTGAAGCTTTCTTT
CASSPRGGLTEAFF
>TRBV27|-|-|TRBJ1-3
TGTGCCAGCATCAAAAAGGTAGGAAACACCATATATTTT
CASIKKVGNTIYF
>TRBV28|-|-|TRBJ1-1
TGTGCCAGCAGTTCTGTCCCGCTAGCCGCTGAAGCTTTCTTT
CASSSVPLAAEAFF
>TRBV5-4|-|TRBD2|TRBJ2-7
TGTGCCAGCAGTCCGACTAGCGGGTCCCACGAGCAGTACTTC
CASSPTSGSHEQYF
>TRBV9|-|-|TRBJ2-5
TGTGCCAGCAGCCCCCCCTCCAGGGACGGGGAGACCCAGTACTTC
CASSPPSRDGETQYF
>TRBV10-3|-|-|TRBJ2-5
TGTGCCATCAGTGAATTGTTCGAAGAGACCCAGTACTTC
CAISELFEETQYF
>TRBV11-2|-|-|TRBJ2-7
TGTGCCAGCAGCCCCGCCAGCTACGAGCAGTACTTC
CASSPASYEQYF
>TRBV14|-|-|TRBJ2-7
TGTGCCAGCAGCCAAAGGGGGGACTCGCACGAGCAGTACTTC
CASSQRGDSHEQYF
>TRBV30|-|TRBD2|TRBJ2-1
TGTGCCTGGAGTCATAGCGGGGGGACCTACAATGAGCAGTTCTTC
CAWSHSGGTYNEQFF
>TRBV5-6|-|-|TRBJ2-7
TGTGCCAGCAGCAACGCGGCGGGATCACGTTACTTC
CASSNAAGSRYF
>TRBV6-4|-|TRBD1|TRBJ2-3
TGTGCCAGCAAGAGGGGGCTGGGGGATACGCAGTATTTT
CASKRGLGDTQYF
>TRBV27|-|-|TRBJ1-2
TGTGCCAGCAGTCCTAGACAGATTAAAAGCGGCTACACCTTC
CASSPRQIKSGYTF
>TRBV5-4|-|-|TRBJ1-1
TGTGCCAGCAGCACCCGACAGTACACTGAAGCTTTCTTT
CASSTRQYTEAFF
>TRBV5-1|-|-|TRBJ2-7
TGCGCCAGCAGGTCAGGTGGGAACTACGAGCAGTACTTC
CASRSGGNYEQYF
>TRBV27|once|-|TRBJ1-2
TGTGCCAGCAGTTTATCAGCAGGGGAGACTGGCTACACCTTC
CASSLSAGETGYTF
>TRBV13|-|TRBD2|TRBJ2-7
TGTGCCAGCAGCCCCACTAGCGGGCCAGCTTCCTACGAGCAGTACTTC
CASSPTSGPASYEQYF
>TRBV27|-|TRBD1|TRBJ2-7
TGTGCCAGCAGCCGCACCGGGACAGGGGGCTACGAGCAGTACTTC
CASSRTGTGGYEQYF
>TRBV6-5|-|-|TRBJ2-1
TGTGCCAGCACCACGTGGGCCGGCTCCTACAATGAGCAGTTCTTC
CASTTWAGSYNEQFF
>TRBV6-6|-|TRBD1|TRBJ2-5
TGTGCCAGCAGTTCCCCCGGGACAGGGGGGAAAGAGACCCAGTACTTC
CASSSPGTGGKETQYF
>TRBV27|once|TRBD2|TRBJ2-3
TGTGCCAGCGTCCGACTAGCGGGGAGCACAGATACGCAGTATTTT
CASVRLAGSTDTQYF
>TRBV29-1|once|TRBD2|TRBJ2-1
TGCAGCGTTCGTAGCGGGAGCTCCTACAATGAGCAGTTCTTC
CSVRSGSSYNEQFF
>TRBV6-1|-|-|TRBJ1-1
TGTGCCAGCAGTGGGGCAGGCACTGAAGCTTTCTTT
CASSGAGTEAFF
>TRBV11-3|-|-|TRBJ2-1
TGTGCCAGCAGCTTAGATTATGGAGATGAGCAGTTCTTC
CASSLDYGDEQFF
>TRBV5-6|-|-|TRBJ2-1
TGTGCCAGCAGCTTGGTCCGGACCTGGGTTGACGATGAGCAGTTCTTC
CASSLVRTWVDDEQFF
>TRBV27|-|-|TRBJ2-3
TGTGCCAGCAGGATCACAGATACGCAGTATTTT
CASRITDTQYF
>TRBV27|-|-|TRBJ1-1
TGTGCCAGCAGTTTATCAAGGAACACTGAAGCTTTCTTT
CASSLSRNTEAFF
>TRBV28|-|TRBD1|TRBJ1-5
TGTGCCAGCAGCCCGGGACAGGGGTACCAGCCCCAGCATTTT
CASSPGQGYQPQHF
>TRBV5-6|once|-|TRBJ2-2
TGTGCCAGCAGCTTTTACACGGGCACCGGGGAGCTGTTTTTT
CASSFYTGTGELFF
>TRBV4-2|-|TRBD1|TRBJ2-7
TGTGCCAGCAGCTCCAGGGACAGGGTACACGAGCAGTACTTC
CASSSRDRVHEQYF
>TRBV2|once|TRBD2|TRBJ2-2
TGTGCCAGCCATTTGGCGGGAGAGGGTAGCGGGGAGCTGTTTTTT
CASHLAGEGSGELFF
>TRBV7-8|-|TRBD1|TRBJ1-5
TGTGCCAGCAGCTCAACCAGGGGGACAAACAATCAGCCCCAGCATTTT
CASSSTRGTNNQPQHF
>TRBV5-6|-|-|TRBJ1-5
TGTGCCAGCAGCTTGAGTAATCAGCCCCAGCATTTT
CASSLSNQPQHF
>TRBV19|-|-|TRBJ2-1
TGTGCCAGTAGTATTTTCGTCAGAGACAATGAGCAGTTCTTC
CASSIFVRDNEQFF
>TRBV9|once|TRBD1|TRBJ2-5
TGTGCCAGCAGCCCCCAGGGGGCAACGGAGACCCAGTACTTC
CASSPQGATETQYF
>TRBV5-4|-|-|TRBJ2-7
TGTGCCAGCAGCTCCTCCATGACCTACGAGCAGTACTTC
CASSSSMTYEQYF
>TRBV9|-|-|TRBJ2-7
TGTGCCAGCAGCGTAGGGACGTCGGGGCGGTACGAGCAGTACTTC
CASSVGTSGRYEQYF
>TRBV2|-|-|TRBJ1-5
TGTGCCAGCAGTGATCGGGGGGCCGGGAGTAGCAATCAGCCCCAGCATTTT
CASSDRGAGSSNQPQHF